A single sample is the source of the 7 T cell receptor beta chains below, sequenced in a study of memory CD8 T cells in hepatitis C reinfection. The assay was immunoSEQ multiplex PCR, and TCRdb's table has in-frame clones only and misses some. This sample has approximately 50,000 clones, with over 85% found just once. Time point noted: pre-reinfection, 55 to 20 weeks before reinfection detection. TCR sequencing was done directly ex vivo on sorted cells, without expansion in vitro. Sequenced input: naive CD8+ T cells sorted from blood. The receptors come from a man in his late teens or twenties with hepatitis C virus infection.

This clone was detected only a few times. V usage is TRBV6-6 and J usage is TRBJ2-7, with 7 bases that match TRBD1. Germline lookup yields CDR1 MNHNY and CDR2 SVGAGI (reference sequence). This CDR3 is built from 14 residues. The junction had 3 bases not matched to a gene; V was cut back by 4 bases and J by 0 bases. The CDR3, as DNA: TGTGCCAGCAGTTTGGCAGGGGGCTCCTACGAGCAGTACGTC. This codes for CASSLAGGSYEQYV.

The genes are TRBV27 and TRBJ2-2; tentatively, D is TRBD1 (8 bases). The CDR3 is 15 amino acids. Germline V gives CDR1 MNHEY, CDR2 SMNVEV (reference sequence). Trimming pared 3 bases from V and 6 bases from J, leaving 14 bases between. CDR3 bases: TGTGCCAGCAGTTTGTTACAGGGGGGGTCCGGGGAGCTGTTTTTT. This sequence encodes CASSLLQGGSGELFF.

V gene TRBV19 combines with J gene TRBJ2-1; 11 nucleotides match TRBD2. CDR1 is LNHDA, CDR2 SQIVND, per germline (reference sequence). With 4 bases clipped from V and 4 bases from J, the junction kept 6 bases outside the gene matches. The CDR3 totals 16 residues. The CDR3 nucleotides are TGTGCCAGTAGTACCAGACTAGCGGGAACTTACAATGAGCAGTTCTTC. Its translation: CASSTRLAGTYNEQFF.

V and J are TRBV27 and TRBJ2-3; possible D gene TRBD1, 5 bases. Germline lookup yields CDR1 MNHEY and CDR2 SMNVEV (reference sequence). V lost 5 bases to trimming and J lost 0 bases, with 18 bases between them. This CDR3 contains 17 residues. CDR3 sequence reads: CASSRQWVGHSTDTQYF. CDR3 bases: TGTGCCAGCAGTCGTCAGTGGGTGGGGCATAGCACAGATACGCAGTATTTT.

The rearrangement uses TRBV5-8 and TRBJ2-3, with 9 bases matching TRBD1. The CDR3 length is 18 residues. In germline, CDR1 is SGHTS, CDR2 YDEGEE. The ends lost 3 bases at V and 0 bases at J; junction bases unmatched: 11. CDR3 nucleotide sequence: TGTGCCAGCAGCTACCCTAGGACAGGGGTTTATAGCACAGATACGCAGTATTTT. Translation gives CASSYPRTGVYSTDTQYF.

This chain joins TRBV6-6 and TRBJ2-5; D is undetermined. The CDR3 consists of 15 residues. The germline CDR1 and CDR2 sequences are MNHNY and SVGAGI (reference sequence). V gave up 2 bases and J gave up 2 bases, with 12 bases separating them. CDR3 region: CASSYQLEQQETQYF. In nucleotides, the CDR3 is TGTGCCAGCAGTTACCAGCTAGAGCAACAAGAGACCCAGTACTTC.

The chain joins TRBV7-9 to TRBJ2-7; weak D call: TRBD2 (6 bases). Germline CDR1 SEHNR, CDR2 FQNEAQ (reference sequence). The CDR3 spans 13 residues. Between the trimmed V and J ends, which lost 4 bases and 2 bases, there was a span of 9 bases. The CDR3 loop is CASSSGLTYEQYF. CDR3 coding DNA: TGTGCCAGCAGCTCGGGACTTACCTACGAGCAGTACTTC.